Given below is one TCR beta chain in context. Its specificity is not known. Graves' hyperthyroidism was deemed stable absent ophthalmopathy progression within 18 months. Orbital computed tomography and thyroid ultrasound, together with serum TRAb and thyroxine and clinical symptoms, were used for diagnoses. The investigators amplified TCR beta CDR3 regions from RNA transcripts. When the TCR CDR3 underwent first-round RT-PCR, the HTBI primer set was used. TCRdb processed the multiplex PCR reads anew with MiXCR; each CDR3 protein has one entry. This table holds 750,000 to 950,000 distinct CDR3 sequences, 35% to 40% found once. These data belong to a study of T cells in Graves' hyperthyroidism and ophthalmopathy. Study-level results: A model built on 13 V-J features separated ophthalmopathy from stable hyperthyroidism. With a median lead of approximately six months before onset, the model predicted ophthalmopathy.

Unmatched junction bases numbered 9, after V lost 6 bases and J lost 6 bases. The CDR3 has 15 residues. This receptor was identified in a man aged 18 to 29 with Graves' hyperthyroidism. J is TRBJ1-4 and V is TRBV12-3 or TRBV12-4, with 8 bases fitting TRBD1. Material for sequencing was blood. CDR3 region: CASSSRQGRDEKLFF. The CDR3 nucleotides read TGTGCCAGCAGCAGTCGACAGGGGCGGGATGAAAAACTGTTTTTT.